The 18 T cell receptor beta chains presented below share a single source sample, sequenced in a study of T cells in localized non-small cell lung cancer. Clones were read by immunoSEQ multiplex PCR, and TCRdb kept only the in-frame ones, dropping some. The table has about 54,000 clones, about 80% seen once. The sample was peripheral blood, taken before any cancer treatment. Receptors originate from a female donor of 60 years or more with stage II squamous cell lung carcinoma.

The rearrangement uses TRBV30 and TRBJ2-7, with 9 positions matching TRBD1. Trimming at V came to 1 base and at J to 3 bases, leaving 4 bases not matched to a gene. The CDR3 loop spans 14 amino acids. The germline CDR1 and CDR2 sequences are GTSNPN and SVGIG (reference sequence). The CDR3: CAWSGPGQGYEQYF. DNA of the CDR3: TGTGCCTGGAGTGGCCCGGGACAGGGCTACGAGCAGTACTTC. Combining the CDR3 with reference TRBV30 and TRBJ2-7 gives the whole variable domain SQTIHQWPATLVQPVGSPLSLECTVEGTSNPNLYWYRQAAGRGLQLLFYSVGIGQISSEVPQNLSASRPQDRQFILSSKKLLLSDSGFYLCAWSGPGQGYEQYFGPGTRLTVT.

In DNA form, the CDR3 reads TGTGCCAGCAGCCAAGTTCCGAACACCGGGGAGCTGTTTTTT. Protein sequence: CASSQVPNTGELFF. J is TRBJ2-2 and V is TRBV4-2; unclear D gene. V lost 1 base, J lost 0 bases, and 3 bases lay in between. Germline CDR1 is LGHNA and CDR2 is YNFKEQ. CDR3 length equals 14 residues.

The rearrangement joins TRBV6-5 to TRBJ2-2; D not resolved. This CDR3 has 14 amino acids. With 2 bases removed from V and 3 bases from J, the gap between germline ends came to 7 bases. The V gene's germline CDR1 is MNHEY and CDR2 SVGAGI. The CDR3 spells CASSYVSHTGELFF. The CDR3 DNA follows: TGTGCCAGCAGTTACGTAAGCCACACCGGGGAGCTGTTTTTT.

This clone appeared a single time. V gene TRBV6-1 combines with J gene TRBJ2-5; 8 bases match TRBD2. This CDR3 has 15 residues. Trimming at V came to 6 bases and at J to 4 bases, leaving 10 bases not matched to a gene. Germline V gene data show CDR1 as MNHNS and CDR2 as SASEGT. Here the CDR3 DNA reads TGTGCCAGCAGGCGTAGCGGGGCGGTTGCAGAGACCCAGTACTTC. It yields the protein CASRRSGAVAETQYF.

J is TRBJ1-1 and V is TRBV7-2, with TRBD1 identical over 8 bases. The V gene's germline CDR1 is SGHTA and CDR2 FQGNSA. This CDR3 comprises 16 residues. J was trimmed by 1 base and V by 0 bases; bases with no gene match: 4. The CDR3 here is CASSLATGVKNTEAFF. The CDR3 DNA sequence: TGTGCCAGCAGCTTAGCGACAGGGGTGAAGAACACTGAAGCTTTCTTT.

In this sample, this clone turned up once. The CDR3 DNA sequence: TGTGCCAGCAGTTCCCCCGGGCCGACCTACGAGCAGTACTTC. Its protein product is CASSSPGPTYEQYF. This chain joins TRBV28 and TRBJ2-7; D is unresolved. CDR3 length: 14 residues. The germline V gene has CDR1 MDHEN and CDR2 SYDVKM. V lost 4 bases, J lost 2 bases, and 12 bases lay in between.

The V call is TRBV6-1, the J call TRBJ1-2; tentatively, D is TRBD1 (6 bases). Between the trimmed V and J ends, which lost 6 bases and 5 bases, there was a span of 13 bases. The CDR3 is 13 amino acids. Germline V gives CDR1 MNHNS, CDR2 SASEGT. The CDR3 sequence: CASSQQGSYGYTF. The CDR3 DNA reads TGTGCCAGCAGCCAACAGGGTAGTTATGGCTACACCTTC.

A few counts support this clone. The V gene is TRBV19, the J gene TRBJ2-7; 12 nucleotides align to TRBD2. The J segment lost 6 bases and the V segment lost 9 bases, leaving 3 bases of the junction unmatched. Germline V gene data show CDR1 as LNHDA and CDR2 as SQIVND (reference sequence). CDR3 length equals 12 residues. The CDR3, as DNA: TGTGCCAGACTAGCGGGGGGAATCGAGCAGTACTTC. Translation gives CARLAGGIEQYF.

A word on this clone: Germline is not matched at one junction end, which may reflect a read error. The chain has TRBV7-7 and TRBJ2-1; D gene unclear. CDR3 length: 14 amino acids. Germline V gene data show CDR1 as SSHAT and CDR2 as FNYEAQ (reference sequence). DNA for the CDR3: TGTGCTAGCAGCTTAGCCCAGGCTAACAATGAGCAGTTCTTC. This gives the protein CASSLAQANNEQFF.

This chain connects TRBV2 to TRBJ2-7, with 9 nucleotides matching TRBD1. In germline, CDR1 is SNHLY, CDR2 FYNNEI. The CDR3 loop spans 13 amino acids. Unmatched junction bases numbered 6, after V lost 5 bases and J lost 7 bases. The CDR3 DNA reads as TGTGCCAGCAGTAGACAGGGGGTTGGGGAGCAGTACTTC. Residues: CASSRQGVGEQYF.

V gene TRBV4-2 combines with J gene TRBJ1-6; TRBD1 is a possible D gene (5 bases). The ends were cut back, 0 bases at V and 14 bases at J, with 14 bases in the middle. The CDR3 consists of 14 residues. Germline V CDR1 and CDR2: LGHNA, YNFKEQ. In DNA form, the CDR3 reads TGTGCCAGCAGCCAAGATCGGCGTCCAGGGACCCTCCACTTT. Translation: CASSQDRRPGTLHF.

The J gene is TRBJ1-1, the V gene TRBV5-6; the D is unclear. The CDR3 is 15 amino acids. Trimming took off 2 bases at V and 6 bases at J, with 17 bases between the two ends. Germline values: CDR1 SGHDT, CDR2 YYEEEE. The CDR3 DNA reads TGTGCCAGCAGCTTTGCACCTGGCGTAAACGCTGAAGCTTTCTTT. It is translated as CASSFAPGVNAEAFF.

This chain joins TRBV7-8 and TRBJ2-2; possibly TRBD1 for D (6 bases). The ends were cut back, 5 bases at V and 7 bases at J, with 17 bases in the middle. The CDR3 has 15 amino acids. The germline gives CDR1 SGHVS, CDR2 FQNEAQ. CDR3 nucleotide sequence: TGTGCCAGCAGCCCTCCGAAGGGGGTTAGCGGGGAGCTGTTTTTT. Amino acids: CASSPPKGVSGELFF.

J is TRBJ1-3 and V is TRBV6-5, with a possible D match to TRBD1 (6 bases). This CDR3 has 15 residues. The V end was cut by 2 bases, the J end by 4 bases, with 12 bases between. Germline values: CDR1 MNHEY, CDR2 SVGAGI. In DNA form, the CDR3 reads TGTGCCAGCAGTTACCAGTGGGGGCAAGGAAACACCATATATTTT. Translated: CASSYQWGQGNTIYF.

V and J are TRBV15 and TRBJ1-2, with D unresolved. Trimming stripped 0 bases from V and 8 bases from J, with 13 bases between. This CDR3 contains 14 residues. Germline V gene lookup returns CDR1 LNHNV and CDR2 YYDKDF (reference sequence). In DNA, the CDR3 is TGTGCCACCAGCAGAGAAAGGTCCGCCGGGGGCTACACCTTC. Its translation: CATSRERSAGGYTF.

The gene calls are TRBV6-6 and TRBJ1-1; the D is unclear. The CDR3 length is 14 residues. The V and J ends lost 6 bases and 0 bases respectively, with 11 bases between them. Germline CDR1 reads MNHNY; CDR2 reads SVGAGI (reference sequence). CDR3 sequence: CASRRESMNTEAFF. For the CDR3, the DNA is TGTGCCAGCAGACGGGAATCAATGAACACTGAAGCTTTCTTT.

The CDR3 DNA is TGTGCCAGCAGCGGGGGACAGGGAGTCAATCAGCCCCAGCATTTT. Translation: CASSGGQGVNQPQHF. V is TRBV5-6 and J is TRBJ1-5, with 9 bases aligning to TRBD1. CDR3 length: 15 amino acids. The germline V gene encodes CDR1 SGHDT and CDR2 YYEEEE. V lost 4 bases, J lost 3 bases, and 5 bases stayed unmatched. The full variable domain, completed using reference TRBV5-6 and TRBJ1-5, is DAGVTQSPTHLIKTRGQQVTLRCSPKSGHDTVSWYQQALGQGPQFIFQYYEEEERQRGNFPDRFSGHQFPNYSSELNVNALLLGDSALYLCASSGGQGVNQPQHFGDGTRLSIL.

The CDR3 loop is CSVDVSGVTEAFF. Written as DNA, the CDR3 is TGCAGCGTTGATGTCAGCGGGGTGACTGAAGCTTTCTTT. The chain couples TRBV29-1 to TRBJ1-1; D unresolved. Between the trimmed V and J ends, which lost 3 bases and 5 bases, there was a span of 13 bases. Germline V lookup: CDR1 SQVTM, CDR2 ANQGSEA. This CDR3 comprises 13 residues. Filled out from reference TRBV29-1 and TRBJ1-1, the complete variable domain reads SAVISQKPSRDICQRGTSLTIQCQVDSQVTMMFWYRQQPGQSLTLIATANQGSEATYESGFVIDKFPISRPNLTFSTLTVSNMSPEDSSIYLCSVDVSGVTEAFFGQGTRLTVV.